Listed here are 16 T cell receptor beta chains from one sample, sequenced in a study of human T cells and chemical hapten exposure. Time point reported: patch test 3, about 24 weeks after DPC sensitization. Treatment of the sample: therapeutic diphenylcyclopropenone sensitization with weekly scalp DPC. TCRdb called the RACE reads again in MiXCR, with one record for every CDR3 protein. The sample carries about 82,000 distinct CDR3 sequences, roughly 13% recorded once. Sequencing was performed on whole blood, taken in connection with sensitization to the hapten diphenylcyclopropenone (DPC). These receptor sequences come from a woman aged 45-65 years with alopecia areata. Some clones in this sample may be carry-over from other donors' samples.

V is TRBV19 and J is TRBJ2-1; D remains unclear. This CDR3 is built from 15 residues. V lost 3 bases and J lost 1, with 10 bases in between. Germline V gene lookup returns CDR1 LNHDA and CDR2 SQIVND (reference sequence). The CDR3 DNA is TGTGCCAGTAGTATTTTCGGTATATCCTACAATGAGCAGTTCTTC. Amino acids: CASSIFGISYNEQFF. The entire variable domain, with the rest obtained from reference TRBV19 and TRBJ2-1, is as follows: DGGITQSPKYLFRKEGQNVTLSCEQNLNHDAMYWYRQDPGQGLRLIYYSQIVNDFQKGDIAEGYSVSREKKESFPLTVTSAQKNPTAFYLCASSIFGISYNEQFFGPGTRLTVL.

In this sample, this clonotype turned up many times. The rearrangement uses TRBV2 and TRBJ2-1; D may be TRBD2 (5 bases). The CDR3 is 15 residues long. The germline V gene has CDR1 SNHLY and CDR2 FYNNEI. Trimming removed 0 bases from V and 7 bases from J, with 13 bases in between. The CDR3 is CASSEAYERRNEQFF. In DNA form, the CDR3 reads TGTGCCAGCAGTGAAGCTTACGAAAGGAGGAATGAGCAGTTCTTC.

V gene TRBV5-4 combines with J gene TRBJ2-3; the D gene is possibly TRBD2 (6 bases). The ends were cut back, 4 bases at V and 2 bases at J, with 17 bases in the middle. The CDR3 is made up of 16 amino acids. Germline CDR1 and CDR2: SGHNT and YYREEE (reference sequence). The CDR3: CASSLRRENPTDTQYF. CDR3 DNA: TGTGCCAGCAGCCTTAGGAGGGAAAACCCCACAGATACGCAGTATTTT.

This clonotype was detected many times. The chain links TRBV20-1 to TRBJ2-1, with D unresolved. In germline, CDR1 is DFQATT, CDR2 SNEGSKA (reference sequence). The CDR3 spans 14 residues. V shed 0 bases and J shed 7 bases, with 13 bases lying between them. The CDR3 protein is CSARDASGANEQFF. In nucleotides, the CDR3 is TGCAGTGCTAGAGATGCTTCAGGCGCGAATGAGCAGTTCTTC.

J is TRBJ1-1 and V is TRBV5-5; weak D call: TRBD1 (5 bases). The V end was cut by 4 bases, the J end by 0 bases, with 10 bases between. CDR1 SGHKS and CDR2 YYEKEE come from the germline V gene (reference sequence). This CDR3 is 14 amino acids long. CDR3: CASSGTVLNTEAFF. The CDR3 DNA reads TGTGCCAGCAGCGGGACCGTTCTGAACACTGAAGCTTTCTTT. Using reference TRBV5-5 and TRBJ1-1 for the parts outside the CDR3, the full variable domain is DAGVTQSPTHLIKTRGQQVTLRCSPISGHKSVSWYQQVLGQGPQFIFQYYEKEERGRGNFPDRFSARQFPNYSSELNVNALLLGDSALYLCASSGTVLNTEAFFGQGTRLTVV.

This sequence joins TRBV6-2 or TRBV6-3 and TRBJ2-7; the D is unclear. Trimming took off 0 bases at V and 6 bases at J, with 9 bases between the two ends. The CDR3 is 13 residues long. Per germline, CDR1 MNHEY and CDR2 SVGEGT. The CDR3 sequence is CASSYSGFGEQYF. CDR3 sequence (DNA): TGTGCCAGCAGTTACTCTGGGTTCGGCGAGCAGTACTTC.

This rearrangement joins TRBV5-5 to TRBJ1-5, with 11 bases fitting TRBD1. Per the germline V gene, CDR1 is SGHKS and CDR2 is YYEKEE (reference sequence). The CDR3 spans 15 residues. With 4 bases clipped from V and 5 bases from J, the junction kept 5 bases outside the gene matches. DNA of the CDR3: TGTGCCAGCAGCCCGAGGACAGGGGGCGATCAGCCCCAGCATTTT. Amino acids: CASSPRTGGDQPQHF.

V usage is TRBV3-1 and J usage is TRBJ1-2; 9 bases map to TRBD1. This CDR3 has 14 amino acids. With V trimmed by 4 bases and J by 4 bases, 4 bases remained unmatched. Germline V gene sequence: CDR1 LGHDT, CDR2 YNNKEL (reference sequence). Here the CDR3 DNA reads TGTGCCAGCAGCCGGGACAGGGTGGCCTATGGCTACACCTTC. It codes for CASSRDRVAYGYTF.

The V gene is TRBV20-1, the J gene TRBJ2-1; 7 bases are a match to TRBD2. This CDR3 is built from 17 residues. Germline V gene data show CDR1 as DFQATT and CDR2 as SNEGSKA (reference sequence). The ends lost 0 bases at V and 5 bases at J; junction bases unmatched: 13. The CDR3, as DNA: TGCAGTGCTAGAGATCTGCGGGAGCCGGGATGGGACAATGAGCAGTTCTTC. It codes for CSARDLREPGWDNEQFF.

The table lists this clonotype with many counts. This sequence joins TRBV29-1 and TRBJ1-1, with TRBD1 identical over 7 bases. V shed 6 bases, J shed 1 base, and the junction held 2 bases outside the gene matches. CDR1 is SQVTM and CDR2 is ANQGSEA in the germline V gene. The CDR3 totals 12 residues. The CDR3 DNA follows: TGCAGCGTCAGGGGGTGGAACACTGAAGCTTTCTTT. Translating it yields CSVRGWNTEAFF.

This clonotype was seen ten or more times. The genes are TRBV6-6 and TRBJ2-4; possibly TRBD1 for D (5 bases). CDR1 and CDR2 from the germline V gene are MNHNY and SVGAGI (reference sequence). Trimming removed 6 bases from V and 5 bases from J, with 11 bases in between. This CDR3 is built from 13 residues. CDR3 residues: CASRGTGQNIQYF. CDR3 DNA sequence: TGTGCCAGCAGGGGCACAGGCCAAAACATTCAGTACTTC.

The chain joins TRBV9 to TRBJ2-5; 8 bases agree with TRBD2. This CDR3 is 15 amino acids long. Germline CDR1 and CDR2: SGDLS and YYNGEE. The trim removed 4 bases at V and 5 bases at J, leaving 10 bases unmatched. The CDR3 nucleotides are TGTGCCAGCAGCAGCGGGACTAGTGGGTGGGAGACCCAGTACTTC. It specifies CASSSGTSGWETQYF.

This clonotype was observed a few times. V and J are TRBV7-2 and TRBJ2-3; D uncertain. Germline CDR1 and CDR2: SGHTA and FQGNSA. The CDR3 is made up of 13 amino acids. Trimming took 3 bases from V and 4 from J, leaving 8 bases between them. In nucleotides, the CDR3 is TGTGCCAGCAGCTTTAAGGGATCAGATACGCAGTATTTT. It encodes CASSFKGSDTQYF.

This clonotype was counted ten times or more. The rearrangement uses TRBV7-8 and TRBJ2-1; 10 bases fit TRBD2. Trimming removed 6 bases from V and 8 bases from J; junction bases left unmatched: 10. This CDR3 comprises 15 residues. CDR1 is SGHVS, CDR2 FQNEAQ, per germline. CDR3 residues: CASSYLAGEGYEQFF. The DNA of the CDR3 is TGTGCCAGCAGTTATCTAGCGGGAGAAGGTTATGAGCAGTTCTTC.

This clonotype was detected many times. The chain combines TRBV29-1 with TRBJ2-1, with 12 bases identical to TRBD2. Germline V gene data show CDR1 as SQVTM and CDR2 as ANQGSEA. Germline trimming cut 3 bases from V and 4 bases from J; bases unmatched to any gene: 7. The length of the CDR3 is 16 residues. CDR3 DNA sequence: TGCAGCGTTGATGGCCCTAGCGGGAGGGAATACAATGAGCAGTTCTTC. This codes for CSVDGPSGREYNEQFF.

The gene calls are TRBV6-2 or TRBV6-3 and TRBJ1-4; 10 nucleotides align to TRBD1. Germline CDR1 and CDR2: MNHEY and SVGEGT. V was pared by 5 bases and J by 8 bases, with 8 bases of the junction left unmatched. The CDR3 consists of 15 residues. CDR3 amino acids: CASSLPGTGDEKLFF. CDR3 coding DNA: TGTGCCAGCAGTCTCCCCGGGACAGGGGACGAAAAACTGTTTTTT.